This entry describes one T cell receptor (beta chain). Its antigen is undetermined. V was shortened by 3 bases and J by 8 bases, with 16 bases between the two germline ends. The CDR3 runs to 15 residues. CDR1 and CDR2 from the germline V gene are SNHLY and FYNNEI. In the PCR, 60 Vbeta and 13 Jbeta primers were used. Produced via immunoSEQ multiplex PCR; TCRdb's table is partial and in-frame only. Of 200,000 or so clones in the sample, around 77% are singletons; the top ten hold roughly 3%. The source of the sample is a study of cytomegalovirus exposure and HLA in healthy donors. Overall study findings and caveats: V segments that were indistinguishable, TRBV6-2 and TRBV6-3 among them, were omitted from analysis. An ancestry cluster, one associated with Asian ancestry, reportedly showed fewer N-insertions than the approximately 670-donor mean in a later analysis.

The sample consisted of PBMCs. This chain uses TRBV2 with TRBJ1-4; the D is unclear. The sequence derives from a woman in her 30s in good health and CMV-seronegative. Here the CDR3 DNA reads TGTGCCAGCAGTGACCCCCCGTCCCCGGGGGAAAAACTGTTTTTT. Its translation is CASSDPPSPGEKLFF.